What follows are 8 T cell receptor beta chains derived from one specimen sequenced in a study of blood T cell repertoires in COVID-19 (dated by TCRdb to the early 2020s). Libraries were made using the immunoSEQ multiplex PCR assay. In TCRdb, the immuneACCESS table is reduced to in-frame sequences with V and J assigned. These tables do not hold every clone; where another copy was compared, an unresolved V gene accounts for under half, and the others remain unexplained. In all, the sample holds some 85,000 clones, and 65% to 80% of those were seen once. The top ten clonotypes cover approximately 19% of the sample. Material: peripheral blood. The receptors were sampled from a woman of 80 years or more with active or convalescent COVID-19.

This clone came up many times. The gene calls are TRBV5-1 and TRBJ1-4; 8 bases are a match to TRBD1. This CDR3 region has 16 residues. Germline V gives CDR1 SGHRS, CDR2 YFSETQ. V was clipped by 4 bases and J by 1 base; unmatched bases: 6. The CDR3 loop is CASSPEGQETNEKLFF. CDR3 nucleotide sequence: TGCGCCAGCAGCCCGGAGGGACAGGAAACTAATGAAAAACTGTTTTTT.

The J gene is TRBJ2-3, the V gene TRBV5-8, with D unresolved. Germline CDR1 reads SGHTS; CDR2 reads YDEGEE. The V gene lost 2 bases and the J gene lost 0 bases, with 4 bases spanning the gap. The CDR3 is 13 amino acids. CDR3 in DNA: TGTGCCAGCAGCTTCCCTAGCACAGATACGCAGTATTTT. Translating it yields CASSFPSTDTQYF.

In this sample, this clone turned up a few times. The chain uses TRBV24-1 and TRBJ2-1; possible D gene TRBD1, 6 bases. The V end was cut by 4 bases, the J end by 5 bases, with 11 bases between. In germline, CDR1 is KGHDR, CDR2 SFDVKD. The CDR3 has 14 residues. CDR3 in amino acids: CATSDLGQNNEQFF. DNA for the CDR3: TGTGCCACCAGTGACCTAGGACAGAACAATGAGCAGTTCTTC.

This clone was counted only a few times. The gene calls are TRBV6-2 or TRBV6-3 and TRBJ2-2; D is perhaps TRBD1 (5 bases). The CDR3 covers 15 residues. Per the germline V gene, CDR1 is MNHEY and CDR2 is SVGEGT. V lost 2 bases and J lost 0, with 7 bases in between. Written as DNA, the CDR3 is TGTGCCAGCAGTTACGGGGCTGCGAACACCGGGGAGCTGTTTTTT. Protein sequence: CASSYGAANTGELFF.

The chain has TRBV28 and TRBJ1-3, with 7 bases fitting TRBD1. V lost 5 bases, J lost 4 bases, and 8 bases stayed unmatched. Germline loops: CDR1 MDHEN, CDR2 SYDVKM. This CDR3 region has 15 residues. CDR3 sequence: CASSPTGVAGNTIYF. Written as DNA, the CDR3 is TGTGCCAGCAGTCCCACAGGGGTAGCGGGAAACACCATATATTTT.

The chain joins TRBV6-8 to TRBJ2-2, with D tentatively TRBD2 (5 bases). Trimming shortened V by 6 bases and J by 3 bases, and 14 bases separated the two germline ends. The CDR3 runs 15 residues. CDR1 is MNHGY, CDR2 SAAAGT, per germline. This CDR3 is CASSQTRTYTGELFF. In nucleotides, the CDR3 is TGTGCCAGCAGCCAAACTAGGACCTACACCGGGGAGCTGTTTTTT.

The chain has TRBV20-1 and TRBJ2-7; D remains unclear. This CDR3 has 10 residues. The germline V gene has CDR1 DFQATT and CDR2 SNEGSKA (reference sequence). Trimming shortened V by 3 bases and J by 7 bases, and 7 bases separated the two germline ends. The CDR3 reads CSARTKEQYF. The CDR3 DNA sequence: TGCAGTGCTAGGACAAAAGAGCAGTACTTC.

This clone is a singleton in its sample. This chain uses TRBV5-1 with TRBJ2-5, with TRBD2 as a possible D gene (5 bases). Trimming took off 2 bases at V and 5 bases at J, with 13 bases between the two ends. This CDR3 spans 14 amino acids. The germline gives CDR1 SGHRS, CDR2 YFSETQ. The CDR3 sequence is CASSLGPRGETQYF. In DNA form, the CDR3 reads TGCGCCAGCAGCTTAGGCCCGAGAGGGGAGACCCAGTACTTC.